The clone carrying this TCR beta chain was detected ten times or more. Library construction for TCR beta used iRepertoire HTBI primers and Arm-PCR of CDR3 regions. TCRdb re-derived calls from the multiplex PCR reads in MiXCR, one entry per CDR3 protein. The sample consists of 350,000 to 450,000 distinct CDR3 sequences, about 20% of them appearing once. Time point denoted: persistent/refractory GD, antithyroid drugs over 5 years with positive TRAb. PBMC-extracted RNA yielded the TCR library. The sample is drawn from a study of regulatory T cells in long-lasting Graves disease. The receptor's source is a female donor with Graves disease. Material: peripheral blood mononuclear cells (PBMCs), obtained when the disease was refractory, from a patient treated with antithyroid drugs.

The CDR3 sequence is CASRGIFMNTEAFF. In nucleotides, the CDR3 is TGTGCCAGCAGGGGGATCTTTATGAACACTGAAGCTTTCTTT. This chain joins TRBV27 and TRBJ1-1, with unresolved D. Germline lookup yields CDR1 MNHEY and CDR2 SMNVEV (reference sequence). The CDR3 covers 14 residues. Trimming took off 6 bases at V and 0 bases at J, with 11 bases between the two ends.